This entry features one T cell receptor (beta chain) sequence. Antigen specificity is unknown. The sample belongs to a study of OX40 agonist ivuxolimab in advanced cancers. Clones were read by immunoSEQ multiplex PCR, and TCRdb kept only the in-frame ones, dropping some. The table shows tens of thousands of clones, with 85% occurring only once. Germline V CDR1 and CDR2: MNHNS, SASEGT. The CDR3 consists of 15 residues. V shed 3 bases and J shed 5 bases, with 14 bases lying between them. Study results and caveats: People who partly responded at 0.1-3.0 mg/kg had some of the least clonal expansion seen.

The chain uses TRBV6-1 and TRBJ2-1; D possibly matches TRBD1 or TRBD2 (7 bases each). This receptor was obtained from an adult with an advanced solid tumor such as melanoma, head and neck, liver or kidney cancer. The specimen was CD4+ or CD8+ T cells sorted from blood, collected in a trial of the OX40 agonist ivuxolimab. The chain's CDR3 is CASSDRGGKNNEQFF. CDR3 DNA: TGTGCCAGCAGTGACAGGGGGGGTAAAAACAATGAGCAGTTCTTC.